The clone carrying this TCR beta chain has a handful of counts. Its antigen is undetermined. Researchers ran the PCR with 60 Vbeta and 13 Jbeta primers. Sequenced by immunoSEQ multiplex PCR; TCRdb stores in-frame clones only, minus some. The sample yields fewer than 200,000 clones, over 60% seen once. The data originate from a study of cytomegalovirus exposure and HLA in healthy donors. Study results and limitations: The authors reported that TCR beta sequences could predict HLA-A and HLA-B alleles. These predictions were accurate for most subjects in the first cohort. Accounts indicate the classifier identified cytomegalovirus status with strong specificity and sensitivity.

V dropped 4 bases and J dropped 4; count of bases not matched to a gene: 4. The length of the CDR3 is 15 residues. Germline lookup yields CDR1 SGHAT and CDR2 FQNNGV. Healthy bone marrow donors supplied every sample. The receptor was derived from a woman aged 45-60 years in good health and CMV-seropositive. The rearrangement uses TRBV11-2 and TRBJ2-1; 10 nucleotides match TRBD2. Sequenced material: PBMCs. The CDR3 bases are TGTGCCAGCAGCTCTATAGCGGGGGGTTACAATGAGCAGTTCTTC. As protein: CASSSIAGGYNEQFF.